This T cell receptor (beta chain) is from a study of shared clonotypes between healthy human individuals. Overall study: Donor ages ranged 18 to 49 years: a couple of women, three men.

Study findings and constraints: For sorted subsets, rarefaction showed incomplete sequencing despite large depth.

CD45RO-negative cells were positively selected for CCR7, leaving out terminally differentiated effector memory CD45RA+ cells. Sequencing was performed with immunoSEQ multiplex PCR; in TCRdb, only in-frame clones are kept and a portion is missing. The sample has about 2.2 million clones; 93% are singletons. For this clone: The antigen is undetermined. The sample holds other DNA sequences that translate to the same CDR3.

CDR3 length: 14 residues. CDR1 is MNHEY, CDR2 SMNVEV, per germline (reference sequence). V was clipped by 5 bases and J by 2 bases; unmatched bases: 6. The sequencing input was naive CD8+ T cells from PBMCs. This chain uses TRBV27 with TRBJ2-7; TRBD1 matches at 7 bases. This clonotype was obtained from a man aged 18 to 29 in good health. Some clones in this sample may be carry-over from other donors' samples. CDR3 protein: CASSPTGIAYEQYF. CDR3 nucleotide sequence: TGTGCCAGCAGTCCGACAGGGATTGCCTACGAGCAGTACTTC.